The T cell receptor beta chain under discussion was sequenced for a study of T cell responses to AZD1222 COVID-19 vaccine. Overall study results and limits: With dominance at 160-218 and 743-854, vaccine-associated CD4 TCRs spanned spike. Only a handful of AZD1222 recipients tested seropositive at baseline.

V lost 2 bases and J 5 bases, leaving 16 bases between the germline ends. Germline V gene lookup returns CDR1 MNHEY and CDR2 SMNVEV (reference sequence). The CDR3 sequence is 15 residues long. The repertoire was sequenced with immunoSEQ multiplex PCR; TCRdb's copy has only in-frame clones and lacks some. The sample consists of approximately 180,000 clones, around nine tenths of them appearing once. This clone was seen only once. The antigen remains undetermined. The sequencing here drew on peripheral blood, taken on day 0 of AZD1222 vaccination. This sequence originates from an adult in good health. This rearrangement joins TRBV27 to TRBJ2-7; either TRBD1 or TRBD2 may fit D (5 bases each). In DNA, the CDR3 is TGTGCCAGCAGTTTACGAGGGGACCGAAAAAACGAGCAGTACTTC. Translation gives CASSLRGDRKNEQYF.